Below are 13 T cell receptor beta chains sequenced from a single sample in a study of control samples from healthy donors and cancer patients. This table comes from immunoSEQ multiplex PCR, and its TCRdb copy is limited to in-frame clones, with some not included. The sample gives 140,000 or so clones, 89% of which show up once; 4.9% is in the top ten. Sequenced: blood. The receptors come from a man aged 30-40 years in good health.

V and J are TRBV13 and TRBJ2-5; 7 positions match TRBD2. The CDR3 consists of 13 residues. Germline lookup yields CDR1 PRHDT and CDR2 FYEKMQ (reference sequence). V was pared by 2 bases and J by 5 bases, with 2 bases of the junction left unmatched. CDR3 bases: TGTGCCAGCAGCTTATACGGGGGGGAGACCCAGTACTTC. It translates to CASSLYGGETQYF. The full variable domain, its missing parts supplied by reference TRBV13 and TRBJ2-5, is AAGVIQSPRHLIKEKRETATLKCYPIPRHDTVYWYQQGPGQDPQFLISFYEKMQSDKGSIPDRFSAQQFSDYHSELNMSSLELGDSALYFCASSLYGGETQYFGPGTRLLVL.

This clone was detected only once. Here the CDR3 DNA reads TGTGCCAGCAGTTTCACAGGGGGCACAGATACGCAGTATTTT. This gives the protein CASSFTGGTDTQYF. This chain uses TRBV5-6 with TRBJ2-3; 7 bases line up with TRBD1. V was clipped by 5 bases and J by 1 base; unmatched bases: 4. The CDR3 length is 14 residues. Germline lookup yields CDR1 SGHDT and CDR2 YYEEEE.

The chain is built from TRBV6-4 and TRBJ2-1; 12 nucleotides line up with TRBD2. Germline V gene sequence: CDR1 MRHNA, CDR2 SNTAGT. The CDR3 contains 16 residues. With 6 bases clipped from V and 10 bases from J, the junction kept 13 bases outside the gene matches. CDR3 DNA: TGTGCCAGCAGCGCCCTAGCGGGAGGGCCGCCTTTGGAGCAGTTCTTC. Amino acid sequence: CASSALAGGPPLEQFF.

The chain couples TRBV18 to TRBJ1-1; perhaps TRBD1 as D (6 bases). From germline, CDR1 is KGHSH and CDR2 LQKENI. V was cut by 11 bases and J by 5 bases, with 18 bases left in between. The CDR3 is 13 residues long. Written as DNA, the CDR3 is TGTGCCTCGGCGGCAGGGGCAGGGACTGAAGCTTTCTTT. Encoded protein: CASAAGAGTEAFF.

The CDR3 loop is CATSGGNSYNEQFF. The CDR3 DNA follows: TGTGCCACCTCGGGAGGCAACTCCTACAATGAGCAGTTCTTC. V is TRBV7-8 and J is TRBJ2-1, with TRBD2 identical over 7 bases. The germline gives CDR1 SGHVS, CDR2 FQNEAQ. V lost 10 bases and J lost 0; bases outside the gene matches: 6. This CDR3 spans 14 amino acids.

This clone was recorded once. V usage is TRBV14 and J usage is TRBJ2-2, with 9 positions matching TRBD1. Germline values: CDR1 SGHDN, CDR2 FVKESK. The CDR3 is made up of 15 amino acids. The V segment lost 7 bases and the J segment 4 bases; nucleotides outside the gene matches: 7. CDR3 in amino acids: CASTPGQGFTGELFF. The CDR3 nucleotides are TGTGCCAGCACACCGGGACAGGGTTTCACCGGGGAGCTGTTTTTT. Combining the CDR3 with reference TRBV14 and TRBJ2-2 gives the whole variable domain EAGVTQFPSHSVIEKGQTVTLRCDPISGHDNLYWYRRVMGKEIKFLLHFVKESKQDESGMPNNRFLAERTGGTYSTLKVQPAELEDSGVYFCASTPGQGFTGELFFGEGSRLTVL.

This chain uses TRBV24-1 with TRBJ2-7; 7 bases agree with TRBD1. Germline V gene sequence: CDR1 KGHDR, CDR2 SFDVKD. CDR3 size: 16 residues. V lost 4 bases, J lost 2 bases, and 10 bases stayed unmatched. The CDR3 sequence: CATSDSPGTDPYEQYF. CDR3 coding DNA: TGTGCCACCAGTGACTCCCCCGGGACAGACCCCTACGAGCAGTACTTC.

J is TRBJ2-7 and V is TRBV2; no clear D gene. This CDR3 region has 14 residues. CDR1 and CDR2 (germline): SNHLY, FYNNEI. Trimming left V 6 bases short and J 1 base short, with 13 bases between. The CDR3: CASSGFQESYEQYF. The CDR3 nucleotides are TGTGCCAGCAGCGGGTTCCAGGAATCCTACGAGCAGTACTTC.

CDR3 coding DNA: TGTGCCACCAGTGATTCACAGGGGGGTCAGGAAAAACTGTTTTTT. Protein sequence: CATSDSQGGQEKLFF. The J gene is TRBJ1-4, the V gene TRBV24-1, with 8 bases identical to TRBD1. V lost 2 bases and J lost 8; bases outside the gene matches: 6. The CDR3 sequence is 15 residues long. Germline CDR1 KGHDR, CDR2 SFDVKD.

The rearrangement links TRBV5-6 to TRBJ1-2, with TRBD1 as a possible D gene (6 bases). CDR3 size: 16 residues. Looked up from germline, CDR1 is SGHDT and CDR2 is YYEEEE. Trimming stripped 5 bases from V and 2 bases from J, with 19 bases between. As DNA, the CDR3 is TGTGCCAGCAGAACTATAGGACAGCCAATGAACTATGGCTACACCTTC. Translation gives CASRTIGQPMNYGYTF.

J is TRBJ2-3 and V is TRBV9, with 9 bases identical to TRBD2. The germline V gene encodes CDR1 SGDLS and CDR2 YYNGEE. J lost 6 bases, V lost 0 bases, and 5 bases had no gene match. The CDR3 has 15 amino acids. This chain's CDR3 is CASSVGLAGLDTQYF. The DNA of the CDR3 is TGTGCCAGCAGCGTAGGGCTAGCGGGACTGGATACGCAGTATTTT.

This clone was recorded once. The J gene is TRBJ1-4, the V gene TRBV18, with a possible D match to TRBD1 (6 bases). This CDR3 spans 15 amino acids. CDR1 KGHSH and CDR2 LQKENI come from the germline V gene. The germline V and J ends were trimmed by 5 bases and 0 bases, with 10 bases remaining between them. CDR3 protein: CASSAQGTTNEKLFF. The CDR3 coding sequence is TGTGCCAGCTCAGCACAGGGAACAACTAATGAAAAACTGTTTTTT.

This clone was seen a single time. The rearrangement links TRBV7-9 to TRBJ1-4, with no clear D. Trimming shortened V by 6 bases and J by 7 bases, and 15 bases separated the two germline ends. Germline V gene lookup returns CDR1 SEHNR and CDR2 FQNEAQ (reference sequence). The CDR3 extends over 14 amino acids. DNA of the CDR3: TGTGCCAGCAGAACGGACCTGGGCGTTGAAAAACTGTTTTTT. It is translated as CASRTDLGVEKLFF.